This T cell receptor (beta chain) was retrieved from a study of T cell responses to AZD1222 COVID-19 vaccine. The overall study: Pooling covered second doses at about 4 or about 12 weeks. Study results and caveats: Spike was spanned by vaccine-associated CD4 TCRs, with dominance at 160-218 and 743-854.

CDR3 length equals 14 residues. Germline values: CDR1 LNHDA, CDR2 SQIVND (reference sequence). V was clipped by 3 bases and J by 7 bases, with 12 bases between them. Generated by immunoSEQ multiplex PCR, the TCRdb table keeps only in-frame clones and is missing some. Among about 59,000 clones listed, around 84% were seen once. This clone was detected only a few times. As yet, its antigen is unknown. J is TRBJ1-4 and V is TRBV19, with TRBD1 as a possible D gene (5 bases). This sequence originates from an adult in good health. This sample comprised peripheral blood, obtained on day 0 of AZD1222 vaccination. CDR3 in amino acids: CASSIGWDSEKLFF. Here the CDR3 DNA reads TGTGCCAGTAGTATCGGATGGGACTCTGAAAAACTGTTTTTT.